This TCR beta chain originates from a study of blood T cell repertoires in COVID-19. On the study more broadly: COVID-19 samples collected from the United States, Italy and Spain covered acute and convalescent phases. T cells, B-cell-depleted T cells, or PBMCs provided the cDNA or gDNA that served as material.

With 2 bases removed from V and 6 bases from J, the gap between germline ends came to 15 bases. In germline, CDR1 is GTSNPN, CDR2 SVGIG (reference sequence). This CDR3 comprises 14 residues. Under the authors' procedure: Scientists estimated how many nucleated cells there were by amplifying reference gene primers. Assay: immunoSEQ multiplex PCR; the TCRdb copy retains only in-frame clones and omits some. That table furnishes V, J and clone size, whereas the DNA furnished D and trimming. The sample yields 150,000 or so clones, 91% seen once. This clonotype was obtained from a man between 50 and 59 years old with acute or convalescent COVID-19. The chain carries TRBV30 and TRBJ2-3; a possible D gene is TRBD2 (6 bases). Input material: peripheral blood. In DNA, the CDR3 is TGTGCCTGGAGTCCCGGAAACGGAGGGGATACGCAGTATTTT. As protein: CAWSPGNGGDTQYF.